These 4 T cell receptor beta chains share one sample of origin, sequenced in a study of shared clonotypes between healthy human individuals. Only in-frame clones appear in the TCRdb table, and some are missing; sequencing was by immunoSEQ multiplex PCR. Of about 1 million clones listed, around 76% are singletons. The sequenced sample consisted of memory CD4+ T cells sorted from blood. As for subset: CD45RA-negative fraction. These receptors were collected from a man aged 18 to 30 in good health.

The chain has TRBV11-2 and TRBJ2-1, with a weak D call TRBD2 (5 bases). The CDR3 totals 13 residues. Trimming removed 0 bases from V and 8 bases from J, with 8 bases in between. From germline, CDR1 is SGHAT and CDR2 FQNNGV. The CDR3, as DNA: TGTGCCAGCAGCTTAGAGAGGGCGGATGAGCAGTTCTTC. The encoded protein is CASSLERADEQFF.

This clone was counted a few times. This chain links TRBV6-5 with TRBJ2-5, with 7 bases that match TRBD1. Germline V lookup: CDR1 MNHEY, CDR2 SVGAGI. V lost 5 bases to trimming and J lost 7 bases; unmatched junction nucleotides: 13. The length of the CDR3 is 15 residues. CDR3 DNA sequence: TGTGCCAGCAGTAATACGGGACAGACTTTCGTGACCCAGTACTTC. It codes for CASSNTGQTFVTQYF.

Regarding this clone: Other DNA sequences of this sample code for an identical CDR3. The chain links TRBV7-9 to TRBJ1-1; TRBD1 agrees at 11 bases. Losses at the gene ends were 4 bases for V and 6 bases for J; bases not matched to a gene: 13. Germline-derived CDR1 and CDR2 are SEHNR and FQNEAQ (reference sequence). The CDR3 sequence is 17 residues long. In DNA form, the CDR3 reads TGTGCCAGCAGCTGGGACAGGGGGGGGGCGGGAGACGCTGAAGCTTTCTTT. Translated, it gives CASSWDRGGAGDAEAFF.

V is TRBV13 and J is TRBJ1-1; TRBD1 matches 7 bases. V dropped 4 bases and J dropped 6; count of bases not matched to a gene: 14. The V gene's germline CDR1 is PRHDT and CDR2 FYEKMQ (reference sequence). The length of the CDR3 is 16 residues. CDR3 amino acids: CASSSSSGTARAEAFF. The CDR3 DNA follows: TGTGCCAGCAGCTCCAGCTCCGGGACAGCTAGGGCTGAAGCTTTCTTT.